Given below is one TCR beta chain in context. Its specificity is unknown. PCR used 60 Vbeta primers and 13 Jbeta primers. In the authors' methods: Counted up in a later analysis, unique TCR beta chains came to some 80 million, with roughly 11 million shared. Profiled with immunoSEQ multiplex PCR; TCRdb holds only in-frame clones, not every one. The DNA was the basis for D and trimming; V, J and clone size are from that table. The sample contains 120,000 to 150,000 clones, around 84% of which appear only once. Germline loops: CDR1 SNHLY, CDR2 FYNNEI. The CDR3 runs 14 residues. V lost 7 bases to trimming and J lost 0 bases; unmatched junction nucleotides: 4. The sample belongs to a study of cytomegalovirus exposure and HLA in healthy donors. Study conclusions and caveats: The study reported that TCR beta sequences accurately predicted HLA-A and HLA-B alleles in most subjects.

The specimen was PBMCs. The sequence came from a man in his forties in good health and CMV-seropositive. The chain couples TRBV2 to TRBJ2-3; the match to TRBD2 covers 7 bases. This chain's CDR3 is CASIAGVSTDTQYF. CDR3 nucleotide sequence: TGTGCCAGCATTGCGGGAGTAAGCACAGATACGCAGTATTTT.